These 7 T cell receptor beta chains came from one sample sequenced in a study of T cells in Graves' hyperthyroidism and ophthalmopathy. Amplified regions were TCR beta CDR3 sequences from RNA transcripts. Using the HTBI primer set, a first-round RT-PCR was run on the TCR CDR3. TCRdb redid the calling of the multiplex PCR reads with MiXCR, one entry per CDR3 protein. The sample records about 640,000 distinct CDR3 sequences, roughly 20% being singletons. The sample was blood. These receptors were obtained from a man aged 25 to 40 with Graves' ophthalmopathy.

Remarks on this clonotype: A much larger clone lies one base from this, so it may be a read error. This chain joins TRBV11-2 and TRBJ2-1, with 10 bases fitting TRBD2. The CDR3 totals 15 residues. The V gene's germline CDR1 is SGHAT and CDR2 FQNNGV. CDR3 in DNA: TGTGCCAGCAGCTTCGGACTAGCGGAGTACAATGGGCAGTTCTTC. It is translated as CASSFGLAEYNGQFF.

This clonotype has just a few counts. The V call is TRBV30, the J call TRBJ2-7; 11 nucleotides agree with TRBD1. The ends lost 5 bases at V and 1 base at J; junction bases unmatched: 4. Per the germline V gene, CDR1 is GTSNPN and CDR2 is SVGIG (reference sequence). The CDR3 length is 14 residues. CDR3 in DNA: TGTGCCTGGGCGGGGACAGGGGGTTCCTACGAGCAGTACTTC. It translates to CAWAGTGGSYEQYF.

This sequence joins TRBV29-1 and TRBJ2-7, with TRBD1 identical over 8 bases. CDR3 length: 12 residues. V dropped 4 bases and J dropped 6; count of bases not matched to a gene: 5. From germline, CDR1 is SQVTM and CDR2 ANQGSEA. The DNA of the CDR3 is TGCAGCGTTGGACAGGGGAAAGGCGAGCAGTACTTC. Translating gives CSVGQGKGEQYF.

This chain uses TRBV28 with TRBJ1-5; D is ambiguous. Germline V gene sequence: CDR1 MDHEN, CDR2 SYDVKM. This CDR3 contains 12 residues. V lost 2 bases and J lost 7, with 6 bases in between. In DNA form, the CDR3 reads TGTGCCAGCAGTTTAGACGTCCAGCCCCAGCATTTT. Protein product: CASSLDVQPQHF.

This clonotype was detected ten times or more. The CDR3, as DNA: TGTGCCAGTATTCCATTTGGGGGGCAGGACACTGAAGCTTTCTTT. Encoded protein: CASIPFGGQDTEAFF. The rearrangement joins TRBV2 to TRBJ1-1; TRBD1 might be the D (6 bases). The V gene's germline CDR1 is SNHLY and CDR2 FYNNEI. The CDR3 is 15 residues long. Between the trimmed V and J ends, which lost 9 bases and 3 bases, there was a span of 20 bases.

The chain uses TRBV5-6 and TRBJ1-4; TRBD1 matches 7 bases. The CDR3 is 17 amino acids. The trim removed 5 bases at V and 3 bases at J, leaving 13 bases unmatched. Germline values: CDR1 SGHDT, CDR2 YYEEEE. CDR3 in amino acids: CASRPYHHRGANEKLFF. For the CDR3, the DNA is TGTGCCAGCAGACCATACCACCACAGGGGTGCTAATGAAAAACTGTTTTTT.

The CDR3 sequence is CASSRGTVNTEAFF. The CDR3 DNA sequence: TGTGCCAGCAGCCGAGGGACGGTGAACACTGAAGCTTTCTTT. The rearrangement joins TRBV5-8 to TRBJ1-1, with D perhaps matching TRBD1 (5 bases). V was cut by 4 bases and J by 0 bases, with 10 bases left in between. This CDR3 is built from 14 residues. Germline V gives CDR1 SGHTS, CDR2 YDEGEE.